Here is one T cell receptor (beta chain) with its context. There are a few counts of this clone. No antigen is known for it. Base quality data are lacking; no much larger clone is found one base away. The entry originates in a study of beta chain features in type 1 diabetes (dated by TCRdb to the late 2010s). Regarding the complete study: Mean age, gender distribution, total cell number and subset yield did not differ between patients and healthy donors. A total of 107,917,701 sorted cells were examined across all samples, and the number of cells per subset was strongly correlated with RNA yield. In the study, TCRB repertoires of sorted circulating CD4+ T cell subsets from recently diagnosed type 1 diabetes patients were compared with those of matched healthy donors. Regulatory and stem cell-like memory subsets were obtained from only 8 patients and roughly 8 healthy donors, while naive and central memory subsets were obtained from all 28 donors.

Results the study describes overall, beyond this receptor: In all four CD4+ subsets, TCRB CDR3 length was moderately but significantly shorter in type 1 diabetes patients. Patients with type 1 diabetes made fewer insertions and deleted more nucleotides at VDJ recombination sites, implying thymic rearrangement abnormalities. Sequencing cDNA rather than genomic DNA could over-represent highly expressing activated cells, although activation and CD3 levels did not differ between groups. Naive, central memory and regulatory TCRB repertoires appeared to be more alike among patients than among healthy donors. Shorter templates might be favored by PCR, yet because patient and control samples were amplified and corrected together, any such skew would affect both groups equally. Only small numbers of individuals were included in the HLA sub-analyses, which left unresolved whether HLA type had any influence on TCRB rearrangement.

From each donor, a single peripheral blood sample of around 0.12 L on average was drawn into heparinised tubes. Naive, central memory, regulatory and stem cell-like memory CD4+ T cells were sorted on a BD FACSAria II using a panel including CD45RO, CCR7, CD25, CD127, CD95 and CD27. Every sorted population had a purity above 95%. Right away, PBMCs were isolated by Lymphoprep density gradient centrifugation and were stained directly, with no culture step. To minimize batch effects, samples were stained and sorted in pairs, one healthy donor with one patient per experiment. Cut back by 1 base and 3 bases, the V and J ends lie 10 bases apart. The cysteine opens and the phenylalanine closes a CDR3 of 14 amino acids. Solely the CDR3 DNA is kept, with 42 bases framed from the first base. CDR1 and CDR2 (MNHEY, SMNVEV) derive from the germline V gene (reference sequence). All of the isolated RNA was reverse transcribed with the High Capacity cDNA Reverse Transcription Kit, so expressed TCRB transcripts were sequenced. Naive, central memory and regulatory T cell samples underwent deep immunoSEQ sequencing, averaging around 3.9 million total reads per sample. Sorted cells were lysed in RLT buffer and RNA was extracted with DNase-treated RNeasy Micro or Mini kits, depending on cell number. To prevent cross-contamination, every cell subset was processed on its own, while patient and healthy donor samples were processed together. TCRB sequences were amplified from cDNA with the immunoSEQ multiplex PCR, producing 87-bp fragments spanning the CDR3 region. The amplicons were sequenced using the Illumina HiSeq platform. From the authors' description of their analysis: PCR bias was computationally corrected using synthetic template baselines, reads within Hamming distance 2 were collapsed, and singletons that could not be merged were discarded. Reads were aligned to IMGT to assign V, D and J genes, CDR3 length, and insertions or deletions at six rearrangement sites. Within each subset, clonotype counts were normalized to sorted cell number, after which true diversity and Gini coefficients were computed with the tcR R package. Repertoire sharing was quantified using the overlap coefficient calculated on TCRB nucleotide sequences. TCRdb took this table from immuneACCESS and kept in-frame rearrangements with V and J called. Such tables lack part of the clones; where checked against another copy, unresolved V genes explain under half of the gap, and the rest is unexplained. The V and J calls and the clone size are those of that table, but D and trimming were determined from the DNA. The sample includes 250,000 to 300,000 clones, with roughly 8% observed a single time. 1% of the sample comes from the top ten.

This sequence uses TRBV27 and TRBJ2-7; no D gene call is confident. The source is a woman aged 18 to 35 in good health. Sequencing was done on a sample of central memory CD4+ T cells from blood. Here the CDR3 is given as CASSLLLTFYEQYF. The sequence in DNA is TGTGCCAGCAGTTTATTACTCACCTTCTACGAGCAGTACTTC.